These 32 T cell receptor beta chains originate from one sample sequenced in a study of beta chain features in type 1 diabetes. Every isolated RNA sample was fully reverse transcribed, so sequencing captured expressed TCRB transcripts. Assay: immunoSEQ multiplex PCR; the TCRdb copy retains only in-frame clones and omits some. The table shows 130,000 to 150,000 clones, with 6.9% occurring only once. The specimen sequenced was central memory CD4+ T cells from blood. The receptors were gathered from a woman in her thirties in good health.

This clone was observed a few times. The chain has TRBV19 and TRBJ2-1; TRBD2 matches 12 bases. V was clipped by 6 bases and J by 9 bases; unmatched bases: 9. In germline, CDR1 is LNHDA, CDR2 SQIVND (reference sequence). This CDR3 is 15 amino acids long. The CDR3 bases are TGTGCCAGTAGCCAGACTAGCGGGAGAAAAAGTGAGCAGTTCTTC. It codes for CASSQTSGRKSEQFF.

The sample holds a few counts of this clone. V is TRBV11-2 and J is TRBJ2-5; 9 positions match TRBD1. The V gene end was trimmed by 5 bases and the J gene end by 5 bases; junction bases not matched to a gene: 9. Germline lookup yields CDR1 SGHAT and CDR2 FQNNGV. The CDR3 runs 15 residues. The CDR3 bases are TGTGCCAGCAGCCCTACGAGCGACAGGGGGGAGACCCAGTACTTC. It yields the protein CASSPTSDRGETQYF. Drawing the rest from reference TRBV11-2 and TRBJ2-5, the complete variable domain is EAGVAQSPRYKIIEKRQSVAFWCNPISGHATLYWYQQILGQGPKLLIQFQNNGVVDDSQLPKDRFSAERLKGVDSTLKIQPAKLEDSAVYLCASSPTSDRGETQYFGPGTRLLVL.

The chain joins TRBV6-5 to TRBJ2-2; 7 bases map to TRBD1. V gave up 5 bases and J gave up 7 bases; unmatched junction bases: 7. The CDR3 is 14 residues long. The germline CDR1 and CDR2 sequences are MNHEY and SVGAGI. In nucleotides, the CDR3 is TGTGCCAGCAGTGACAGGGCGGGTGGCGGGGAGCTGTTTTTT. Protein: CASSDRAGGGELFF.

The gene calls are TRBV13 and TRBJ1-1, with a weak D call TRBD1 (6 bases). This CDR3 region has 14 residues. V shed 5 bases and J shed 5 bases, with 15 bases lying between them. Looked up from germline, CDR1 is PRHDT and CDR2 is FYEKMQ (reference sequence). CDR3 sequence (DNA): TGTGCCAGCAGCACTAACAGGGTAGGGACTGAAGCTTTCTTT. Its translation: CASSTNRVGTEAFF.

The V gene is TRBV7-2, the J gene TRBJ1-1; 8 positions match TRBD1. The CDR3 consists of 14 residues. Per germline, CDR1 SGHTA and CDR2 FQGNSA. Trimming cost V 0 bases and J 8 bases; bases outside gene matches: 5. This chain's CDR3 is CASSLAGQALEAFF. CDR3 nucleotides: TGTGCCAGCAGCTTAGCGGGACAGGCACTGGAAGCTTTCTTT.

The J gene is TRBJ2-2, the V gene TRBV5-6; D possibly corresponds to TRBD1 (6 bases). The CDR3 is 15 amino acids. The germline V gene has CDR1 SGHDT and CDR2 YYEEEE. The germline V and J ends were trimmed by 2 bases and 7 bases, with 15 bases remaining between them. CDR3 residues: CASSFWTAEDGELFF. The CDR3 region has the DNA TGTGCCAGCAGCTTCTGGACAGCAGAGGACGGGGAGCTGTTTTTT.

As concerns this clone: The junction does not match germline at one end; this may be a read error. The rearrangement links TRBV7-7 to TRBJ2-5; a weak D match, TRBD1 (5 bases). The V gene's germline CDR1 is SSHAT and CDR2 FNYEAQ (reference sequence). This CDR3 region has 13 residues. CDR3 region: CASSKRQQETQYF. DNA of the CDR3: TGTGCTAGCAGCAAAAGACAGCAAGAGACCCAGTACTTC. The full variable domain, rest sourced from reference TRBV7-7 and TRBJ2-5, is GAGVSQSPRYKVTKRGQDVTLRCDPISSHATLYWYQQALGQGPEFLTYFNYEAQPDKSGLPSDRFSAERPEGSISTLTIQRTEQRDSAMYRCASSKRQQETQYFGPGTRLLVL.

V gene TRBV7-2 combines with J gene TRBJ2-6; D is unresolved. CDR3 length: 16 amino acids. The V and J ends lost 2 bases and 4 bases respectively, with 12 bases between them. The germline V gene has CDR1 SGHTA and CDR2 FQGNSA. The CDR3 DNA follows: TGTGCCAGCAGCTTAACCCGACAAGCCGGGGCCAACGTCCTGACTTTC. Amino acid sequence: CASSLTRQAGANVLTF.

The V gene is TRBV28, the J gene TRBJ2-3; the D gene is possibly TRBD2 (5 bases). Germline V gene data show CDR1 as MDHEN and CDR2 as SYDVKM. The ends were cut back, 10 bases at V and 2 bases at J, with 25 bases in the middle. The CDR3 length is 17 residues. CDR3 coding DNA: TGTGCCACCACCCACTCGGGTACGGGAAGGTCCACAGATACGCAGTATTTT. Its protein is CATTHSGTGRSTDTQYF. The full variable domain, completed using reference TRBV28 and TRBJ2-3, is DVKVTQSSRYLVKRTGEKVFLECVQDMDHENMFWYRQDPGLGLRLIYFSYDVKMKEKGDIPEGYSVSREKKERFSLILESASTNQTSMYLCATTHSGTGRSTDTQYFGPGTRLTVL.

This clone has more than one count but fewer than ten. Written as DNA, the CDR3 is TGTGCCAGCAGCTTAGCGGCTAGCGGATCCTACGAGCAGTACTTC. It translates to CASSLAASGSYEQYF. The V gene is TRBV11-2, the J gene TRBJ2-7, with 7 positions matching TRBD2. The germline CDR1 and CDR2 sequences are SGHAT and FQNNGV. The CDR3 is 15 residues long. Trimming removed 1 base from V and 1 base from J; junction bases left unmatched: 4. Full variable domain (outside the CDR3, taken from reference TRBV11-2 and TRBJ2-7): EAGVAQSPRYKIIEKRQSVAFWCNPISGHATLYWYQQILGQGPKLLIQFQNNGVVDDSQLPKDRFSAERLKGVDSTLKIQPAKLEDSAVYLCASSLAASGSYEQYFGPGTRLTVT.

This chain uses TRBV4-3 with TRBJ2-2; TRBD2 matches 11 bases. Germline CDR1 reads LGHNA; CDR2 reads YSLEER. V lost 0 bases and J lost 4; bases outside the gene matches: 10. This CDR3 contains 19 residues. For the CDR3, the DNA is TGCGCCAGCAGCCAAGAAACTAGCGGGAGATCTGGGAGCACCGGGGAGCTGTTTTTT. Residues: CASSQETSGRSGSTGELFF.

In this sample, this clone turned up a few times. V and J are TRBV6-6 and TRBJ1-3, with D uncertain. The CDR3 is made up of 15 amino acids. Germline-derived CDR1 and CDR2 are MNHNY and SVGAGI (reference sequence). V lost 2 bases and J lost 0, with 8 bases in between. CDR3 amino acids: CASSYEAPSGNTIYF. The CDR3 DNA is TGTGCCAGCAGTTACGAGGCTCCCTCTGGAAACACCATATATTTT.

Only a few counts were recorded for this clone. The CDR3 coding sequence is TGTGCCTGGAGCTCTCGGACAGGGTCCATCCTTCCCCTCTACTACGAGCAGTACTTC. This sequence encodes CAWSSRTGSILPLYYEQYF. The rearrangement uses TRBV30 and TRBJ2-7; 8 bases line up with TRBD1. The CDR3 consists of 19 residues. V was pared by 3 bases and J by 3 bases, with 22 bases of the junction left unmatched. Germline V gene sequence: CDR1 GTSNPN, CDR2 SVGIG (reference sequence). The variable domain in full, completed from reference TRBV30 and TRBJ2-7, reads SQTIHQWPATLVQPVGSPLSLECTVEGTSNPNLYWYRQAAGRGLQLLFYSVGIGQISSEVPQNLSASRPQDRQFILSSKKLLLSDSGFYLCAWSSRTGSILPLYYEQYFGPGTRLTVT.

The chain links TRBV5-5 to TRBJ2-1; weak D call: TRBD1 (6 bases). The CDR3 runs 17 residues. Germline assignment: CDR1 SGHKS and CDR2 YYEKEE (reference sequence). Trimming shortened V by 0 bases and J by 6 bases, and 19 bases separated the two germline ends. For the CDR3, the DNA is TGTGCCAGCAGCTTGGCCCTTGTAGAAAAAGGGGGCAATGAGCAGTTCTTC. Its translation: CASSLALVEKGGNEQFF. The full variable domain, in which reference TRBV5-5 and TRBJ2-1 provide the parts outside the CDR3, is DAGVTQSPTHLIKTRGQQVTLRCSPISGHKSVSWYQQVLGQGPQFIFQYYEKEERGRGNFPDRFSARQFPNYSSELNVNALLLGDSALYLCASSLALVEKGGNEQFFGPGTRLTVL.

This clone showed up just once. The gene calls are TRBV19 and TRBJ2-3; 10 nucleotides align to TRBD2. Germline V lookup: CDR1 LNHDA, CDR2 SQIVND (reference sequence). This CDR3 is built from 15 residues. V shed 6 bases and J 2 bases; nucleotides not matched to a gene: 5. The CDR3 sequence is CASRRTSGTTDTQYF. The CDR3 DNA follows: TGTGCCAGTAGGCGGACTAGCGGAACCACAGATACGCAGTATTTT. Using reference TRBV19 and TRBJ2-3 for the parts outside the CDR3, the full variable domain is DGGITQSPKYLFRKEGQNVTLSCEQNLNHDAMYWYRQDPGQGLRLIYYSQIVNDFQKGDIAEGYSVSREKKESFPLTVTSAQKNPTAFYLCASRRTSGTTDTQYFGPGTRLTVL.

This clone was seen more than once but under ten times. The chain combines TRBV28 with TRBJ2-2; possibly TRBD2 for D (6 bases). The CDR3 is 16 amino acids. Germline values: CDR1 MDHEN, CDR2 SYDVKM. V shed 6 bases and J shed 2 bases, with 16 bases lying between them. CDR3 region: CASRPRSGTNTGELFF. CDR3 DNA: TGTGCCAGCAGACCCCGTAGCGGCACTAACACCGGGGAGCTGTTTTTT.

This clone was observed a handful of times. The chain combines TRBV19 with TRBJ2-7, with a possible D match to TRBD2 (5 bases). Germline-derived CDR1 and CDR2 are LNHDA and SQIVND (reference sequence). V gave up 3 bases and J gave up 2 bases, with 11 bases separating them. The CDR3 loop spans 14 amino acids. The chain's CDR3 is CASSIRGGAYEQYF. As DNA, the CDR3 is TGTGCCAGTAGTATCCGGGGTGGCGCCTACGAGCAGTACTTC.

This clone was seen a few times. The chain couples TRBV7-3 to TRBJ2-3; a weak D match, TRBD2 (6 bases). Trimming removed 1 base at V and 6 bases at J, with 11 bases between. Germline CDR1 reads SGHTA; CDR2 reads FQGTGA. This CDR3 has 14 residues. CDR3 in DNA: TGTGCCAGCAGCTTAATAGGTAGCGGCGATACGCAGTATTTT. Amino acid sequence: CASSLIGSGDTQYF.

This chain connects TRBV18 to TRBJ1-1; 7 bases line up with TRBD1. This CDR3 region has 18 residues. CDR1 is KGHSH, CDR2 LQKENI, per germline. The V segment lost 5 bases and the J segment 7 bases; nucleotides outside the gene matches: 22. Written as DNA, the CDR3 is TGTGCCAGCTCAAAGACTAAAAGAGGGACAGCGGACGGCCTTGAAGCTTTCTTT. Amino acid sequence: CASSKTKRGTADGLEAFF.

The chain carries TRBV5-1 and TRBJ2-3; 10 positions agree with TRBD2. The length of the CDR3 is 17 residues. CDR1 is SGHRS and CDR2 is YFSETQ in the germline V gene. Germline trimming cut 2 bases from V and 3 bases from J; bases unmatched to any gene: 9. CDR3 region: CASSFLASGSRTDTQYF. The CDR3 DNA follows: TGCGCCAGCAGCTTTTTAGCTAGCGGGAGTCGGACAGATACGCAGTATTTT.

This clone has a handful of counts. The V and J genes are TRBV18 and TRBJ2-5; the D gene is possibly TRBD2 (5 bases). This CDR3 has 14 amino acids. Germline CDR1 KGHSH, CDR2 LQKENI. Deletions cut 3 bases from V and 5 bases from J, with 13 bases between. The chain's CDR3 is CASSPERVGETQYF. CDR3 nucleotides: TGTGCCAGCTCACCTGAGAGGGTCGGGGAGACCCAGTACTTC.

This chain joins TRBV4-3 and TRBJ1-2; possibly TRBD1 for D (5 bases). V shed 3 bases and J shed 3 bases, with 14 bases lying between them. The CDR3 is made up of 15 amino acids. The germline V gene encodes CDR1 LGHNA and CDR2 YSLEER. CDR3 sequence (DNA): TGCGCCAGCAGCCAGCGAGGCAGGGCGGACTATGGCTACACCTTC. Its translation is CASSQRGRADYGYTF.

The rearrangement uses TRBV15 and TRBJ2-1; 11 bases line up with TRBD2. The CDR3 contains 16 residues. Per the germline V gene, CDR1 is LNHNV and CDR2 is YYDKDF (reference sequence). V was pared by 3 bases and J by 4 bases, with 5 bases of the junction left unmatched. CDR3 nucleotides: TGTGCCACCAGCAGTTTAGCGGGAGGGATGTACAATGAGCAGTTCTTC. Residues: CATSSLAGGMYNEQFF.

The chain has TRBV4-2 and TRBJ1-1; no reliable D call. Deletions cut 3 bases from V and 3 bases from J, with 2 bases between. CDR3 length: 11 residues. The germline CDR1 and CDR2 sequences are LGHNA and YNFKEQ. CDR3 amino acids: CASSHDTEAFF. The CDR3 region has the DNA TGTGCCAGCAGCCACGACACTGAAGCTTTCTTT.

This clone was seen a handful of times. The V gene is TRBV12-5, the J gene TRBJ2-3, with D maybe TRBD2 (6 bases). V was trimmed by 7 bases and J by 2 bases, leaving 22 bases between them. The CDR3 totals 17 residues. From germline, CDR1 is LGHNT and CDR2 FRNRAP. The CDR3 here is CASVPPRGGGNTDTQYF. The CDR3 nucleotides are TGTGCTAGTGTTCCACCTCGGGGTGGCGGGAACACAGATACGCAGTATTTT.

The V and J genes are TRBV30 and TRBJ2-7, with D possibly matching TRBD1 (5 bases). V lost 6 bases and J 6 bases, leaving 21 bases between the germline ends. This CDR3 contains 14 residues. The germline CDR1 and CDR2 sequences are GTSNPN and SVGIG (reference sequence). The chain's CDR3 is CACHSDTAVFEQYF. CDR3 bases: TGTGCCTGCCACTCGGACACGGCGGTCTTCGAGCAGTACTTC.

The V call is TRBV9, the J call TRBJ1-3, with a weak D call TRBD1 (5 bases). This CDR3 spans 15 amino acids. Trimming pared 4 bases from V and 0 bases from J, leaving 11 bases between. The germline gives CDR1 SGDLS, CDR2 YYNGEE. CDR3 sequence (DNA): TGTGCCAGCAGCCAAAGGGGTAGCTCTGGAAACACCATATATTTT. Its translation: CASSQRGSSGNTIYF.

The chain couples TRBV28 to TRBJ2-1; 8 bases agree with TRBD2. Germline V gene sequence: CDR1 MDHEN, CDR2 SYDVKM. CDR3 length: 11 amino acids. Germline trimming cut 8 bases from V and 9 bases from J; bases unmatched to any gene: 3. CDR3: CASGTRSEQFF. The CDR3 DNA follows: TGTGCCAGCGGGACTAGAAGTGAGCAGTTCTTC.

This clone was counted only a few times. The rearrangement links TRBV7-2 to TRBJ1-1, with a possible D match to TRBD1 (5 bases). CDR1 SGHTA and CDR2 FQGNSA come from the germline V gene. This CDR3 has 17 residues. V was cut by 2 bases and J by 4 bases, with 20 bases left in between. The CDR3 region is CASSLKWTQGFSTEAFF. Written as DNA, the CDR3 is TGTGCCAGCAGCTTAAAATGGACACAAGGATTTAGCACTGAAGCTTTCTTT.

This clone was seen a handful of times. The V call is TRBV6-1, the J call TRBJ1-1; no firm D call. The CDR3 sequence is 14 residues long. Germline V gene data show CDR1 as MNHNS and CDR2 as SASEGT. Trimming cost V 5 bases and J 0 bases, with 10 bases left between them. CDR3 nucleotide sequence: TGTGCCAGCAGTAGAGGATCCGTGAACACTGAAGCTTTCTTT. Protein product: CASSRGSVNTEAFF.

This clone has more than one count but fewer than ten. V usage is TRBV9 and J usage is TRBJ2-3, with 13 bases identical to TRBD2. Germline loops: CDR1 SGDLS, CDR2 YYNGEE. The CDR3 runs to 16 residues. Unmatched junction bases numbered 10, after V lost 4 bases and J lost 8 bases. The CDR3 is CASSPPGTSGTGTQYF. DNA for the CDR3: TGTGCCAGCAGCCCTCCTGGGACTAGCGGGACGGGTACGCAGTATTTT.

V and J are TRBV2 and TRBJ1-3, with a possible D match to TRBD1 (6 bases). This CDR3 has 16 amino acids. V was clipped by 4 bases and J by 0 bases, with 13 bases between them. The V gene's germline CDR1 is SNHLY and CDR2 FYNNEI. The CDR3 loop reads CASSVGDTISGNTIYF. The CDR3 DNA reads as TGTGCCAGCAGTGTTGGGGACACCATCTCTGGAAACACCATATATTTT.